This T cell receptor beta chain is from a study of blood T cell repertoires in COVID-19 (dated by TCRdb to 2020 to 2021). Turning to the overall study: Samples from collaborators originated in the United States, Italy and Spain and spanned both the acute and convalescent phases of COVID-19. The material from the prospective study consisted of cDNA or gDNA derived from T cells, B-cell-depleted T cells, or PBMCs. Subjects who had been exposed to COVID-19, were actively infected with it, or had recovered from it provided the deeply sampled blood TCRbeta repertoires that made up the dataset. The repertoires were released in a freely available public database meant as a resource for research on the immune response to SARS-CoV-2. Samples came from the ongoing ImmuneRACE study (first 160 participants) plus 1,254 subjects from 6 global collaborators. A de-identified subject ID, COVID-19 status, age in years and sex were almost always included in the sample metadata. Where HLA class I and class II types were available, the types were taken from metadata supplied by the sample provider, not from assay-based typing.

Results the study describes overall, beyond this receptor: Clinical and demographic metadata were provided uncurated, with the amount varying by source and participant.

The germline V gene (reference sequence) specifies SEHNR as CDR1 and FQNEAQ as CDR2. The CDR3 runs 18 amino acids, cysteine and phenylalanine included. Only the CDR3 DNA stays, 54 bases, in frame from base 1. V and J are trimmed by 5 bases and 3 bases, and the gene matches miss 15 bases of the junction. The immunoSEQ Assay, a bias-controlled multiplex PCR, was used to amplify TCRbeta CDR3 regions from genomic DNA. Concerning the study's data processing: Within the assay, amplification of reference gene primers was used to estimate how many nucleated cells each sample contained. To quantify the absolute abundance of each unique TCRbeta CDR3 rearrangement, sequence reads were collapsed and filtered. For each sample, productive Simpson clonality was calculated as the square root of Simpson's diversity index across productive rearrangements. TCRdb retrieved this table from immuneACCESS and kept in-frame rearrangements only. Not all clones are present; in checked studies, unresolved V genes account for under half, and no reason is known for the remainder. Clone size and V and J calls were adopted from that table, with D and trimming inferred from the DNA. Present in this sample are tens of thousands of clones, more than 85% of which were seen just once. Around 13% of the sample goes to the ten largest clones.

Each collaborating institution followed its own protocols to collect whole blood in K2EDTA tubes. For TCRbeta analysis, collaborators shipped samples as frozen whole blood, isolated PBMCs, or DNA extracted from either of those sample types. Comments on this clone: The antigen this receptor binds is unknown. Nothing much larger sits one base from this clone, and base qualities are not available.

The sequence links TRBV7-9 to TRBJ1-1; 10 bases in the junction line up with TRBD1. Sequencing was done on a sample of peripheral blood. This clonotype originated in a man between 65 and 80 years old with active or convalescent COVID-19. The DNA sequence is as follows: TGTGCCAGCAGCGGACCGACAGGGGGCGGTCTGGTTTACACTGAAGCTTTCTTT. Translated, it gives CASSGPTGGGLVYTEAFF. This CDR3, with the reference TRBV7-9 and TRBJ1-1 proteins standing in past its ends, gives the full variable domain DTGVSQNPRHKITKRGQNVTFRCDPISEHNRLYWYRQTLGQGPEFLTYFQNEAQLEKSRLLSDRFSAERPKGSFSTLEIQRTEQGDSAMYLCASSGPTGGGLVYTEAFFGQGTRLTVV.